These 7 T cell receptor beta chains originate from one sample sequenced in a study of a mutant IDH1 vaccine in newly diagnosed glioma. The sample's time point: week 23, last vaccination. With topical imiquimod, each dose of the vaccine consisted of 300 ug of mutant IDH1 20-mer peptide. Here immunoSEQ multiplex PCR was the method, and the copy in TCRdb shows in-frame clones only, minus some. The data contain tens of thousands of clones, approximately 72% of them singletons. No antigens are known for them. Sequenced here: PBMCs, sampled from a glioma patient whose treatment included an IDH1 peptide vaccine. Source of these receptors: a man aged 45 to 65 with glioma.

The rearrangement joins TRBV5-1 to TRBJ2-7, with a tentative D call TRBD1 (6 bases). This CDR3 contains 14 residues. Between the trimmed V and J ends, which lost 3 bases and 0 bases, there was a span of 10 bases. Per germline, CDR1 SGHRS and CDR2 YFSETQ. Here the CDR3 DNA reads TGCGCCAGCAGCTCGGACAGAACCTCCTACGAGCAGTACTTC. Its translation: CASSSDRTSYEQYF.

The chain has TRBV30 and TRBJ2-7; no firm D call. The CDR3 loop spans 12 amino acids. The germline CDR1 and CDR2 sequences are GTSNPN and SVGIG (reference sequence). Trimming pared 3 bases from V and 7 bases from J, leaving 13 bases between. The CDR3, as DNA: TGTGCCTGGAGAACCGGGCCGAGGGAGCAGTACTTC. Translating it yields CAWRTGPREQYF.

CDR3 DNA: TGTGCCAGTCGGGACAGAACCTACAATGAGCAGTTCTTC. Its translation: CASRDRTYNEQFF. This rearrangement joins TRBV19 to TRBJ2-1; the match to TRBD1 covers 7 bases. The length of the CDR3 is 13 residues. Germline CDR1 and CDR2: LNHDA and SQIVND (reference sequence). V shed 8 bases and J 2 bases; nucleotides not matched to a gene: 3.

The V and J genes are TRBV7-2 and TRBJ1-1; D remains unclear. V was shortened by 4 bases and J by 0 bases, with 6 bases between the two germline ends. In germline, CDR1 is SGHTA, CDR2 FQGNSA. The CDR3 is made up of 13 amino acids. CDR3 DNA: TGTGCCAGCAGCTCTCATATGAACACTGAAGCTTTCTTT. Amino acid sequence: CASSSHMNTEAFF.

The chain has TRBV2 and TRBJ1-1; no firm D call. Between the trimmed V and J ends, which lost 5 bases and 1 base, there was a span of 11 bases. The germline gives CDR1 SNHLY, CDR2 FYNNEI. The CDR3 sequence is 14 residues long. The CDR3 sequence is CASSSTDRNTEAFF. CDR3 DNA sequence: TGTGCCAGCAGTTCCACCGATCGGAACACTGAAGCTTTCTTT.

V and J are TRBV7-2 and TRBJ2-1; possibly TRBD2 for D (5 bases). This CDR3 has 19 residues. In germline, CDR1 is SGHTA, CDR2 FQGNSA. Trimming pared 1 base from V and 6 bases from J, leaving 25 bases between. As DNA, the CDR3 is TGTGCCAGCAGCTTAGAAGAGCCTGGGAGAGCTCGCCCCGCCAATGAGCAGTTCTTC. This sequence encodes CASSLEEPGRARPANEQFF.

The chain joins TRBV15 to TRBJ1-2, with D uncertain. There are 13 residues in the CDR3. V lost 4 bases, J lost 0 bases, and 6 bases lay in between. Looked up from germline, CDR1 is LNHNV and CDR2 is YYDKDF (reference sequence). The CDR3, as DNA: TGTGCCACCAGCATTGGCACTAACTATGGCTACACCTTC. Translated, it gives CATSIGTNYGYTF.